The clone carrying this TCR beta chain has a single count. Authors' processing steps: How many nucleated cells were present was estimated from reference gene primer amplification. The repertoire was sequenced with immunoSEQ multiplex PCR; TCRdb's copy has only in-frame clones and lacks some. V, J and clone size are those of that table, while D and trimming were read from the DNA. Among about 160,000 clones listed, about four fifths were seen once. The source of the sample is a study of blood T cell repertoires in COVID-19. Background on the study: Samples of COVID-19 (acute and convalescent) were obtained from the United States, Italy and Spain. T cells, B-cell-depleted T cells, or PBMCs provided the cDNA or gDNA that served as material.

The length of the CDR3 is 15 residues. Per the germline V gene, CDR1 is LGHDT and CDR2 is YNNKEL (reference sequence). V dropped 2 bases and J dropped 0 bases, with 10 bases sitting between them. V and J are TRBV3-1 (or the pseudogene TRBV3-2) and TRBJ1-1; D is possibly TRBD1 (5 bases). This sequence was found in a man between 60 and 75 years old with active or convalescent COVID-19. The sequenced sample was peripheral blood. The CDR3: CASSQHAGLNTEAFF. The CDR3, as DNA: TGTGCCAGCAGCCAACACGCGGGGCTGAACACTGAAGCTTTCTTT.